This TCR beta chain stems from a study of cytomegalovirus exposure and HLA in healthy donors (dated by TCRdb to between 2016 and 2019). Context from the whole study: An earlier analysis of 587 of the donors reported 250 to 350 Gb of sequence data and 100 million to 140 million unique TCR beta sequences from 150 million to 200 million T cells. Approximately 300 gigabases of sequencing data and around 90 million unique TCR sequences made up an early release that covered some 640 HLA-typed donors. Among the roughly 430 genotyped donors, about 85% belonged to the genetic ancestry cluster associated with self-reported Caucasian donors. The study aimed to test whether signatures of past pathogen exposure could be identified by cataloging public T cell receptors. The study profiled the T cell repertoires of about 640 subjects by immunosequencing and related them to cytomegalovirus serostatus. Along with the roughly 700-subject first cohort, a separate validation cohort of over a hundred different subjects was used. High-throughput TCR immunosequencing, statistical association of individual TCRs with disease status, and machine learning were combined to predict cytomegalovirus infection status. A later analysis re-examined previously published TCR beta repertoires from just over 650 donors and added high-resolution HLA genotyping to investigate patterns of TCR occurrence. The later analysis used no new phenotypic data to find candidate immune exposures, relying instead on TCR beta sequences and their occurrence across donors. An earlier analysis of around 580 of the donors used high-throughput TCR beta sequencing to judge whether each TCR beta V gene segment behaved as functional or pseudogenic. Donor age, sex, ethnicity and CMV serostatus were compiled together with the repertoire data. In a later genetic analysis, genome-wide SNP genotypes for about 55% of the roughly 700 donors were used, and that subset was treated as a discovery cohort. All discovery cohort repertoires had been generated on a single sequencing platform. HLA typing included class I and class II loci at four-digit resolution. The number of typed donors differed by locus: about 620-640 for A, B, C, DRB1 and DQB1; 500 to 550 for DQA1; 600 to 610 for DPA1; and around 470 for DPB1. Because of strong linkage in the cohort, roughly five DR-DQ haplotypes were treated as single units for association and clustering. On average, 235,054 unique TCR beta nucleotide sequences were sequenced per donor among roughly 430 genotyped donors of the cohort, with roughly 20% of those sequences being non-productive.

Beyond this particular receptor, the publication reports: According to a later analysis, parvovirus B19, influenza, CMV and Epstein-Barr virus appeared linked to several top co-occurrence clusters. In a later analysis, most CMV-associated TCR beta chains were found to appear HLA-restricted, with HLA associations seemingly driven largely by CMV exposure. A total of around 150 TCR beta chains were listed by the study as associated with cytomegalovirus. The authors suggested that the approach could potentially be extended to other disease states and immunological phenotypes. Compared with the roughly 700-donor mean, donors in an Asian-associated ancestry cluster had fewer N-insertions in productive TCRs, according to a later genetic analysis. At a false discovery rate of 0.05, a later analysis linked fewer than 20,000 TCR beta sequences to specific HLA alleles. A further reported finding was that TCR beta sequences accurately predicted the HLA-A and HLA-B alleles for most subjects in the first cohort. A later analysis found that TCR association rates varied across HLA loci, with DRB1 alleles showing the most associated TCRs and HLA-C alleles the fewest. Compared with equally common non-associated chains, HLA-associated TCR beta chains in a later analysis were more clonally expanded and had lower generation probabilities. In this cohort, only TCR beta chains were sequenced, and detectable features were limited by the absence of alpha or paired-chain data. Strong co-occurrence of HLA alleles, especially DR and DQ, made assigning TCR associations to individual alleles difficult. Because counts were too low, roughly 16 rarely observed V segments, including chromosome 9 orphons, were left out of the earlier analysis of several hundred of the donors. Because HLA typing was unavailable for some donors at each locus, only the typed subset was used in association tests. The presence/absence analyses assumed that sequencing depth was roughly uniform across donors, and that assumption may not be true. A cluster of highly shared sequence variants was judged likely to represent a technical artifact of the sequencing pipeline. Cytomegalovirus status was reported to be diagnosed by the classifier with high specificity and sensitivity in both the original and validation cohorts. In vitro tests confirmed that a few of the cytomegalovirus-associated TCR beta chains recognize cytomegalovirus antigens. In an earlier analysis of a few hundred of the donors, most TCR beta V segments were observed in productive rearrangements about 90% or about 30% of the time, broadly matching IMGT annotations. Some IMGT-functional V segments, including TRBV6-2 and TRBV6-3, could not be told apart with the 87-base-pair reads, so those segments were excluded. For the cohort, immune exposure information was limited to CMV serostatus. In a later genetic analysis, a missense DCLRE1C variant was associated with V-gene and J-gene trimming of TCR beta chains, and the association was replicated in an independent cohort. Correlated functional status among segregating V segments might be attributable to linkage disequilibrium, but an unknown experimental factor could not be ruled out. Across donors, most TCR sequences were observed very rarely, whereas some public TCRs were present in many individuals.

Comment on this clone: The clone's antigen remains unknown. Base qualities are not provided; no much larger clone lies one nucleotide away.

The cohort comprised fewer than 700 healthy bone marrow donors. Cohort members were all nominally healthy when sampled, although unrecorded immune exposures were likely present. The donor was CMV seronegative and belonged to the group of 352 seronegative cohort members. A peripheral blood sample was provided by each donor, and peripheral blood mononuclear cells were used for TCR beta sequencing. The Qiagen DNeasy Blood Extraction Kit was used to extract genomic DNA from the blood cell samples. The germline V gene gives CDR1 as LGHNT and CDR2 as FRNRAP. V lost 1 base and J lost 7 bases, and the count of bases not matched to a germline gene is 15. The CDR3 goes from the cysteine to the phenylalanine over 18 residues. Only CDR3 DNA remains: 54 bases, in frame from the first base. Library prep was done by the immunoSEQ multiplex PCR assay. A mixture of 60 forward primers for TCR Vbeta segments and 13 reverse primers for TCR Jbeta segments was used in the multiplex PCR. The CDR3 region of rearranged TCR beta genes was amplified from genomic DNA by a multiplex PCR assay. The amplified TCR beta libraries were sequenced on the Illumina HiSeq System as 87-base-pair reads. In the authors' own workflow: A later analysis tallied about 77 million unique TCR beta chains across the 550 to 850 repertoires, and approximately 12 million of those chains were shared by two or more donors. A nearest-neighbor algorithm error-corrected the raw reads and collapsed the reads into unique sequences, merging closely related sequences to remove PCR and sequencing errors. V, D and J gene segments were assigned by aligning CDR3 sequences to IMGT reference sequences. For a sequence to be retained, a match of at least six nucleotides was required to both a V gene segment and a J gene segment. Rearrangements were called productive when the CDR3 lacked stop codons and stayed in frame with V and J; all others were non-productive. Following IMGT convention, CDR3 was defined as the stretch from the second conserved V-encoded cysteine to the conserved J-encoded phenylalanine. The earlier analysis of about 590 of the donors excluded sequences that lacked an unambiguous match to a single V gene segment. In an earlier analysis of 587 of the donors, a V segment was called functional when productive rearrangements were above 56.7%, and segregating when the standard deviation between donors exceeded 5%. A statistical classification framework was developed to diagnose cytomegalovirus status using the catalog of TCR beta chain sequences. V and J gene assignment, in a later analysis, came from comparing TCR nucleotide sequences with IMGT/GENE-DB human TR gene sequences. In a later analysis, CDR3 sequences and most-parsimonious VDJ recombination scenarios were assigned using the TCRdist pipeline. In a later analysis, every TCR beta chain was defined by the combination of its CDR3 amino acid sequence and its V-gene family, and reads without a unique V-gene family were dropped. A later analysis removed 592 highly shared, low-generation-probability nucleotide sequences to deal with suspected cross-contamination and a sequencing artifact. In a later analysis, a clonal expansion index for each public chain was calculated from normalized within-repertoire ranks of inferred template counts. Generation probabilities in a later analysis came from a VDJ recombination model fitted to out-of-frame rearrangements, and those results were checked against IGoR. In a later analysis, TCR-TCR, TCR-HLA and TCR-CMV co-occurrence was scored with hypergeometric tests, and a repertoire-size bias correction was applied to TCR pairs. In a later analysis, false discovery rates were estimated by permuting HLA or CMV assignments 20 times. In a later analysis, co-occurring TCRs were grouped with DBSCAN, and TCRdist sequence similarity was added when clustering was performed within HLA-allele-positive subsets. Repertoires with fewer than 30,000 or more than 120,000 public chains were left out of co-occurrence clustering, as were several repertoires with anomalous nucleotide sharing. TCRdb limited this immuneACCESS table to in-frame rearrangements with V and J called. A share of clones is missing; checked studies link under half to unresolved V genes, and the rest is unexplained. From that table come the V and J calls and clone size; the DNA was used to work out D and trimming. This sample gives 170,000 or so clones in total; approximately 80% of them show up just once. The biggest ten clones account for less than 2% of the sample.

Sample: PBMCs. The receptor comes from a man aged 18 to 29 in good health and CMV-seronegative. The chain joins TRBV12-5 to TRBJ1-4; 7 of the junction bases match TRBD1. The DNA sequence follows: TGTGCTAGTGGTTTGGCTAAGAAGGAAGACAGGGCGGCTGAAAAACTGTTTTTT. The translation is CASGLAKKEDRAAEKLFF.